The present T cell receptor (beta chain) was sequenced within a study of OX40 agonist ivuxolimab in advanced cancers. Study background: A male proportion of about 84% was recorded, with mean age approximately 57 years and range 23 to 79. Three patients, one with hepatocellular carcinoma and two with cutaneous melanoma, achieved partial responses. Study findings and constraints: With doses of 0.1-3.0 mg/kg, partial responders showed among the lowest clonal expansion. Nonresponders included some who also had low normalized T-cell clonal expansion.

This clone was picked up one time. Its cognate antigen is unknown. Germline loops: CDR1 MNHNY, CDR2 SVGAGI (reference sequence). With 0 bases clipped from V and 0 bases from J, the junction kept 5 bases outside the gene matches. The CDR3 consists of 16 residues. TCRdb's copy holds only in-frame clones and misses some; the assay was immunoSEQ multiplex PCR. The data contain around 62,000 clones, around nine tenths of them seen just once; the ten biggest clones take up about 0.26%. The gene calls are TRBV6-6 and TRBJ2-7; 7 bases match TRBD2. The source is an adult with an advanced solid tumor such as melanoma, head and neck, liver or kidney cancer. This specimen was CD4+ or CD8+ T cells sorted from blood, taken in a trial of the OX40 agonist ivuxolimab. This CDR3 is CASSYSPGGHSYEQYF. DNA for the CDR3: TGTGCCAGCAGTTACTCGCCGGGAGGTCACTCCTACGAGCAGTACTTC.